This TCR beta chain was sequenced in a study of T-cell memory formation after mild COVID-19. Germline-derived CDR1 and CDR2 are SEHNR and FQNEAQ (reference sequence). The V gene lost 2 bases and the J gene lost 6 bases, with 25 bases spanning the gap. The length of the CDR3 is 18 residues. This clonotype showed up just a few times. It was 5'RACE with constant-segment primers that produced the TCR alpha and TCR beta cDNA libraries, which carried sample barcodes and UMIs. TCRdb independently ran MiXCR on the 5' RACE reads; one entry per CDR3 protein. The table includes hundreds of thousands of distinct CDR3 sequences, 15% detected once.

The chain carries TRBV7-9 and TRBJ1-1; D not certain. The TCR was taken from a man younger than 35 who had mild COVID-19 (a few samples of this study predate the infection). Cell type and time point are not known. The sample consisted of PBMCs or a T cell subset sorted from them (not recorded which). This chain's CDR3 is CASSLLGFGRGGYSEAFF. As DNA, the CDR3 is TGTGCCAGCAGCTTACTCGGGTTTGGTCGGGGAGGCTATTCTGAAGCTTTCTTT.